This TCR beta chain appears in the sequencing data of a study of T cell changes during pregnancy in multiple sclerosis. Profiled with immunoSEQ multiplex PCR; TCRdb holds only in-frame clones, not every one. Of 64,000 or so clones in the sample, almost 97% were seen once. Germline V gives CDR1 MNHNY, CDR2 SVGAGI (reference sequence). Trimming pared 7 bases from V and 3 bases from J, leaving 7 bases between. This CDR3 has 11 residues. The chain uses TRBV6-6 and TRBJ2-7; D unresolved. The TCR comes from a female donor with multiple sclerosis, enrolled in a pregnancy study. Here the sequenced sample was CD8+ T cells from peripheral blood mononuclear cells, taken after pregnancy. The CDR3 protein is CASKAHYEQYF. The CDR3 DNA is TGTGCCAGCAAAGCTCACTACGAGCAGTACTTC.